This TCR beta chain was observed in a study of cytomegalovirus exposure and HLA in healthy donors. Vbeta (60) and Jbeta (13) primers were used in the PCR. TCRdb's copy holds only in-frame clones and misses some; the assay was immunoSEQ multiplex PCR. The ten most abundant clones cover about 3.8% of a sample with roughly 120,000 clones. The CDR3 extends over 16 amino acids. Unmatched junction bases numbered 10, after V lost 3 bases and J lost 5 bases. In germline, CDR1 is LNHDA, CDR2 SQIVND (reference sequence). The specimen was PBMCs. This sequence originates from a man aged 25 to 40 in good health and CMV-seronegative. The chain has TRBV19 and TRBJ2-5; TRBD2 matches 9 bases. The CDR3 reads CASSIIAGATGETQYF. The CDR3 nucleotides read TGTGCCAGTAGTATTATAGCGGGGGCCACGGGGGAGACCCAGTACTTC. Supplemented by reference TRBV19 and TRBJ2-5, the full variable domain reads DGGITQSPKYLFRKEGQNVTLSCEQNLNHDAMYWYRQDPGQGLRLIYYSQIVNDFQKGDIAEGYSVSREKKESFPLTVTSAQKNPTAFYLCASSIIAGATGETQYFGPGTRLLVL.